This passage covers 3 T cell receptor beta chains from one sample sequenced in a study of T cells in women clearing cervical HPV infection. The protocol was immunoSEQ multiplex PCR, while the TCRdb copy is restricted to in-frame clones and leaves out a portion. Its clone listing holds 25,000 to 35,000 clones. The sequenced sample was blood buffy coat. The receptors stem from a woman between 18 and 75 years old with a cervical HPV16 infection that either progressed to CIN3+ or cleared (not recorded which).

Of note for this clone: The CDR3 goes on 3 residues after the read ends, and that part is filled in from the germline J gene. This chain joins TRBV5-1 and TRBJ2-3; tentative D call: TRBD1 (5 bases). The length of the CDR3 is 15 residues. Germline assignment: CDR1 SGHRS and CDR2 YFSETQ. CDR3 sequence: CASSLGSGQGQPQYF. CDR3 bases read: TGCGCCAGCAGCTTGGGGTCCGGGCAGGGTCAGCCG.

As to this clone: The sequence runs out 3 residues before the end of the CDR3; the remainder is reconstructed from the germline J gene. V gene TRBV10-3 combines with J gene TRBJ2-5, with TRBD1 as a possible D gene (6 bases). Germline V CDR1 and CDR2: ENHRY, SYGVKD. V dropped 6 bases and J dropped 4 bases, with 12 bases sitting between them. The CDR3 has 13 residues. The DNA read from the CDR3 is TGTGCCATCAGGGCAGGGGCGGGAGAGACC. Protein sequence: CAIRAGAGET. The whole CDR3 protein is CAIRAGAGETQYF.

Points on this clone: The read ends 3 residues before the CDR3 terminus; that terminus is restored from the germline J gene. This sequence joins TRBV4-2 and TRBJ2-1, with D possibly matching TRBD2 (6 bases). Germline assignment: CDR1 LGHNA and CDR2 YNFKEQ. V was clipped by 4 bases and J by 2 bases, with 12 bases between them. The CDR3 runs to 15 residues. The covered CDR3 bases are TGTGCCAGCAGCCCCGATGGCGGGGCCTACAATGAG. Translation gives CASSPDGGAYNE. The entire CDR3 reads CASSPDGGAYNEQFF.